The T cell receptor beta chain described here comes from a study of T cell responses to AZD1222 COVID-19 vaccine (dated by TCRdb to the early 2020s). Regarding the complete study: TCR sequencing was performed for 230 to 250 trial participants, of whom around 200 were given two doses of AZD1222 and approximately 25 were given two doses of MenACWY control vaccine. Trial participants were enrolled by age into subgroups of 18-55, 56-69 and 70-plus years, and roughly 160, 29 and 62 TCR-sequenced participants, respectively, were included in these subgroups. Results the study describes overall, beyond this receptor: Nearly half of unique spike-specific TCRs reportedly recognized epitopes outside regions mutated in the B.1.351 and B.1.1.7 variants. Only a handful of AZD1222 recipients were SARS-CoV-2 seropositive at baseline, limiting conclusions about previously exposed vaccinees. Most participants were white British and females outnumbered males, and the authors suggested that clonal diversity may have been underestimated. Because no day 14 peak-response samples were available, the repertoires could be characterized only after the peak T cell response. The 56-69-year group was small, and its depth increase did not reach significance, likely because of low power. Spike-specific TCR breadth and depth rose significantly after two AZD1222 doses compared with day 0 and with MenACWY recipients. CD4 TCRs associated with the vaccine covered the entire spike protein, and the dominant responses were in regions 160-218 and 743-854.

The CDR3 regions of human TCRbeta chains were subjected to immunosequencing. The study's own analysis went as follows. TCRs in the repertoires were compared against a reference library of SARS-CoV-2-specific TCRs that had been generated with the MIRA antigen-specificity platform. Breadth meant the fraction of unique TCRs that were SARS-CoV-2-associated, whereas depth meant the fraction of total T cells that were SARS-CoV-2-associated. Using the MIRA data, every spike-specific TCR was mapped to the spike region that the TCR reacted to and assigned to either a CD4 or a CD8 class. Log10-transformed breadth and depth values were compared by one-way ANOVA with Sidak's multiple comparisons tests. This is the immuneACCESS table as TCRdb keeps it, with only in-frame sequences that have V and J called. A part of the clones is gone; compared with another copy, unresolved V genes explain less than half, and the rest is unexplained. V and J calls and clone size are copied from that table; D and trimming were computed from the DNA. This sample is represented by 95,000 to 150,000 clones; 90% to 95% of them were singletons. Less than 6% of the sample belongs to the ten largest clones.

What this sample's time point label stands for: about 28 days (+/-7) after the second vaccine dose. AZD1222 recipients with second doses at about 4 weeks or about 12 weeks were pooled, because spike-specific TCR depth and breadth did not differ between schedules. Vaccinee samples came from UK trials COV001 and COV002, including a single-blind randomized controlled phase 2/3 trial of AZD1222 (ChAdOx1 nCoV-19) in healthy adults. Trial participant PBMC samples were collected at day 0 and day 28 after the second dose for TCRbeta chain sequencing. The count of this clone is one. It lacks a known antigen. No clone much larger than this one lies a single base away; base qualities are absent. This receptor was identified in an adult who received the AZD1222 COVID-19 vaccine. The starting material was peripheral blood, obtained 28 days after the second AZD1222 dose.

The CDR3 protein is CASSQVLEGGQFF. The sequenced DNA: TGCGCCAGCAGCCAAGTTCTGGAGGGGGGGCAGTTCTTC. Recombination connected TRBV4-3 to TRBJ2-1; the D element could tentatively be TRBD1 or TRBD2, as 6 bases agree for each. CDR1 and CDR2, looked up from the germline V gene, are LGHNA and YSLEER. Taken from cysteine to phenylalanine, the CDR3 has 13 residues. Only CDR3 DNA is held: 39 bases, read in frame from base 1. Trimming costs V 1 base and J 12 bases, and their ends lie 13 bases apart.